Following are 10 T cell receptor beta chains from one sample sequenced in a study of vaccination and CD4 T cells after COVID-19 (dated by TCRdb to the early 2020s). The sample's treatment or condition, from its label and the paper: 10-day PBMC culture with coronavirus spike peptide pools or control peptides (ViraFEST assay). Their antigens are not known. Libraries came from PCR. The data were produced on an Illumina iSeq 100. DNA from cultured CD4+ T cells was subjected to TCR sequencing with the Oncomine TCR Beta short-read assay at the Johns Hopkins FTIC core. Starting from the raw public reads, TCRdb applied fastp trimming at Q25, assembled clones with MiXCR and retained in-frame beta chains. A single entry per CDR3 protein holds the most common genes and DNA from its merged rows. The sample table shows roughly 10,000 distinct CDR3 sequences, and roughly three fifths are seen once. The ten top clones hold under 35% of the sample.

Sequencing was performed on CD4+ T cells from blood, cultured in vitro. Every receptor here comes from a human donor who had recovered from COVID-19.

The chain has TRBV20-1 and TRBJ2-7, with D tentatively TRBD2 (6 bases). Germline CDR1 reads DFQATT; CDR2 reads SNEGSKA (reference sequence). V was clipped by 6 bases and J by 3 bases, with 12 bases between them. The CDR3 is 12 amino acids. The CDR3: CSAGGGGYEQYF. CDR3 bases: TGCAGTGCCGGTGGGGGAGGCTACGAGCAGTACTTC.

The chain joins TRBV6-2 or TRBV6-3 to TRBJ2-7; 7 bases are a match to TRBD1. Looked up from germline, CDR1 is MNHEY and CDR2 is SVGEGT. This CDR3 has 12 amino acids. CDR3 sequence (DNA): TGTGCGAGCGGCGAGGGGGCGCGGGAGCAGTACTTC. It translates to CASGEGAREQYF.

This clonotype was seen a few times. The CDR3 spells CASSIDSVVSRYYGYTF. The DNA of the CDR3 is TGTGCCAGTAGTATAGATAGCGTGGTAAGCAGATACTATGGCTACACCTTC. The rearrangement joins TRBV19 to TRBJ1-2, with D hard to call. The CDR3 covers 17 residues. Trimming removed 0 bases from V and 3 bases from J, with 17 bases in between. Germline CDR1 and CDR2: LNHDA and SQIVND (reference sequence).

This clonotype was observed a handful of times. This chain connects TRBV2 to TRBJ1-5; TRBD1 is a possible D gene (6 bases). The CDR3 covers 14 residues. With 2 bases removed from V and 4 bases from J, the gap between germline ends came to 9 bases. From germline, CDR1 is SNHLY and CDR2 FYNNEI. CDR3: CASSEKTGNQPQHF. The CDR3 region has the DNA TGTGCCAGCAGTGAAAAAACAGGGAATCAGCCCCAGCATTTT.

The rearrangement links TRBV20-1 to TRBJ2-3; 10 nucleotides align to TRBD2. Trimming removed 0 bases from V and 6 bases from J; junction bases left unmatched: 9. The CDR3 totals 16 residues. Germline CDR1 reads DFQATT; CDR2 reads SNEGSKA (reference sequence). The CDR3 DNA sequence: TGCAGTGCTAGAGATAAGAGCGGGAGGGCCCTGGATACGCAGTATTTT. This gives the protein CSARDKSGRALDTQYF.

The chain couples TRBV7-8 to TRBJ2-3; D might be TRBD1 or TRBD2, each matching 5 bases. With 1 base removed from V and 0 bases from J, the gap between germline ends came to 11 bases. Germline CDR1 and CDR2: SGHVS and FQNEAQ. The CDR3 has 16 amino acids. Written as DNA, the CDR3 is TGTGCCAGCAGCTTAGGTGGGGGAGCTAGCACAGATACGCAGTATTTT. As protein: CASSLGGGASTDTQYF.

The gene calls are TRBV27 and TRBJ2-7; TRBD1 matches 8 bases. The CDR3 length is 15 residues. Losses at the gene ends were 2 bases for V and 2 bases for J; bases not matched to a gene: 5. The germline V gene encodes CDR1 MNHEY and CDR2 SMNVEV (reference sequence). This CDR3 is CASSLKDRGAYEQYF. CDR3 nucleotide sequence: TGTGCCAGCAGTTTAAAAGACAGGGGAGCCTACGAGCAGTACTTC.

The DNA of the CDR3 is TGTGCCAGCAGCCCTTACCTGGTAGAGACCCAGTACTTC. Its translation: CASSPYLVETQYF. The chain links TRBV14 to TRBJ2-5; no definite D call. Trimming pared 4 bases from V and 4 bases from J, leaving 10 bases between. The length of the CDR3 is 13 residues. Germline V gives CDR1 SGHDN, CDR2 FVKESK.

The V gene is TRBV7-2, the J gene TRBJ1-5, with D maybe TRBD1 (6 bases). V lost 8 bases and J 2 bases, leaving 13 bases between the germline ends. The CDR3 is made up of 14 amino acids. The germline gives CDR1 SGHTA, CDR2 FQGNSA. The CDR3 here is CASGVGAGNQPQHF. CDR3 in DNA: TGTGCCAGCGGGGTGGGGGCAGGCAATCAGCCCCAGCATTTT.

This clonotype was found a few times. This sequence joins TRBV19 and TRBJ1-5, with no clear D. CDR1 and CDR2 from the germline V gene are LNHDA and SQIVND (reference sequence). The V and J ends lost 6 bases and 5 bases respectively, with 14 bases between them. The CDR3 consists of 14 residues. CDR3 in amino acids: CASSVLTGYQPQHF. CDR3 nucleotides: TGTGCCAGTAGCGTTCTGACGGGGTATCAGCCCCAGCATTTT.